This T cell receptor (beta chain) was found in a study of CXCR3-negative and CXCR3-positive naive CD8 T cells. CD45RO-CCR7+CD27+CD95- characterized naive CD8+ T cells. CDR3 length equals 13 residues. Germline V gene data show CDR1 as SQVTM and CDR2 as ANQGSEA. The authors made the TRB cDNA libraries by 5' RACE using UMI labels. TCRdb reprocessed the 5' RACE reads, keeping one entry per CDR3 protein, no DNA. Here the sample table reports several thousand distinct CDR3 sequences. Sequenced material: naive CXCR3- CD8+ T cells from blood. The subset: CD45RO-CCR7+CD27+CD95- naive CD8+ T cells lacking CXCR3 (TNR3-). This sequence joins TRBV29-1 and TRBJ1-1; TCRdb's D call, TRBD1, is unchecked because there is no DNA. The TCR sequence derives from a human donor in good health. Some clones in this sample may be carry-over from other donors' samples. CDR3: CSVVVRGRTEAFF.